The sequence of this T cell receptor beta chain was determined in a study of blood T cell repertoires in COVID-19. Study-level background: Italy, Spain and the United States were the sources of the convalescent and acute COVID-19 samples. PBMCs, B-cell-depleted T cells, or T cells provided the cDNA or gDNA that made up the material.

As processed by the authors: By means of reference gene primer amplification, nucleated cell counts were estimated. Generated by immunoSEQ multiplex PCR, the TCRdb table keeps only in-frame clones and is missing some. That table gives V, J and clone size, and the DNA gave D and trimming. This table has some 250,000 clones, 80% to 85% appearing once. This clone turned up a few times. This CDR3 region has 16 residues. Trimming took 2 bases from V and 0 from J, leaving 10 bases between them. The germline gives CDR1 KGHSH, CDR2 LQKENI. The sequencing input was peripheral blood. The chain is built from TRBV18 and TRBJ2-2; D is possibly TRBD1 (6 bases). This TCR was recovered from a man in his 60s with acute or convalescent COVID-19. CDR3 amino acids: CASSPMDSANTGELFF. Here the CDR3 DNA reads TGTGCCAGCTCACCAATGGACAGCGCGAACACCGGGGAGCTGTTTTTT.